The 10 T cell receptor beta chains reported below all come from one sample, sequenced in a study of response to subunit inactivated influenza vaccine. Each CDR3 protein gets one entry after TCRdb re-called the RT-PCR reads with MiXCR. The top ten clones hold approximately 12% of a sample with about 520,000 distinct CDR3 sequences, approximately 10% of them seen once. The sample in question was PBMCs from blood, obtained 45 days after vaccination. These receptors originate from a man aged 50 to 60 who received an inactivated influenza vaccine.

This clonotype was counted only a few times. The genes are TRBV29-1 and TRBJ2-7; perhaps TRBD1 as D (6 bases). CDR1 is SQVTM and CDR2 is ANQGSEA in the germline V gene. Trimming pared 7 bases from V and 7 bases from J, leaving 20 bases between. The CDR3 has 13 amino acids. CDR3 residues: CSAGSTGRREQYF. The CDR3 nucleotides are TGCAGCGCCGGATCAACAGGGCGGAGAGAGCAGTACTTC.

In its sample, this clonotype was seen many times. The chain employs TRBV20-1 and TRBJ2-1; D is possibly TRBD1 (5 bases). The germline V and J ends were trimmed by 0 bases and 6 bases, with 12 bases remaining between them. Germline CDR1 reads DFQATT; CDR2 reads SNEGSKA (reference sequence). CDR3 length equals 14 residues. The CDR3 DNA reads as TGCAGTGCTAGAGAGGGGCCTAGGGGCAATGAGCAGTTCTTC. It specifies CSAREGPRGNEQFF.

This clonotype was counted many times. CDR3 in DNA: TGCAGTGCCCCCCTGACAGGGGGCATGGACTATGGCTACACCTTC. It encodes CSAPLTGGMDYGYTF. V is TRBV20-1 and J is TRBJ1-2; TRBD1 agrees at 10 bases. Losses at the gene ends were 6 bases for V and 3 bases for J; bases not matched to a gene: 10. Germline V gives CDR1 DFQATT, CDR2 SNEGSKA (reference sequence). The CDR3 has 15 residues.

This sequence joins TRBV3-1 and TRBJ2-7; TRBD2 agrees at 8 bases. Germline loops: CDR1 LGHDT, CDR2 YNNKEL (reference sequence). With V trimmed by 6 bases and J by 2 bases, 9 bases remained unmatched. There are 15 residues in the CDR3. The DNA for the CDR3 is TGTGCCAGCAGGTATCCTCTAGCGGGCCCCTACGAGCAGTACTTC. Translated, it gives CASRYPLAGPYEQYF.

The rearrangement uses TRBV6-1 and TRBJ1-1; TRBD1 aligns across 7 bases. Trimming removed 0 bases from V and 5 bases from J; junction bases left unmatched: 9. This CDR3 spans 16 amino acids. Germline V gene sequence: CDR1 MNHNS, CDR2 SASEGT. The CDR3 is CASSEATGDSLTEAFF. The CDR3 DNA reads TGTGCCAGCAGTGAAGCGACCGGGGACAGTTTGACTGAAGCTTTCTTT.

This clonotype was counted many times. In DNA form, the CDR3 reads TGTGCCAGCACCGATCCCCCGGGCCTAACCGACCCTGAGCAGTTCTTC. Protein sequence: CASTDPPGLTDPEQFF. The chain carries TRBV6-2 or TRBV6-3 and TRBJ2-1; D not resolved. The CDR3 has 16 amino acids. From germline, CDR1 is MNHEY and CDR2 SVGEGT. V lost 7 bases, J lost 9 bases, and 25 bases lay in between.

In its sample, this clonotype was seen many times. The rearrangement joins TRBV12-3 or TRBV12-4 to TRBJ2-1, with D maybe TRBD1 (6 bases). The CDR3 sequence is 15 residues long. V was trimmed by 3 bases and J by 4 bases, leaving 13 bases between them. The CDR3, as DNA: TGTGCCAGCAGTTTGTTGGACAGAGTTTACAATGAGCAGTTCTTC. Its protein is CASSLLDRVYNEQFF.

This clonotype has a count of ten or more. The J gene is TRBJ2-2, the V gene TRBV12-3 or TRBV12-4, with 10 bases identical to TRBD1. The CDR3 runs 15 residues. V was pared by 7 bases and J by 5 bases, with 7 bases of the junction left unmatched. The CDR3 DNA is TGTGCCAGCACCACCGACAGGGGGCCTACCGGGGAGCTGTTTTTT. Translated, it gives CASTTDRGPTGELFF.

The chain is built from TRBV3-1 and TRBJ1-5; 7 bases agree with TRBD1. This CDR3 comprises 16 residues. Germline-derived CDR1 and CDR2 are LGHDT and YNNKEL (reference sequence). With V trimmed by 4 bases and J by 5 bases, 11 bases remained unmatched. In nucleotides, the CDR3 is TGTGCCAGCAGCCCTCCGGGGAGGGGGCTCGATCAGCCCCAGCATTTT. Translating it yields CASSPPGRGLDQPQHF.

V is TRBV24-1 and J is TRBJ2-3; 9 bases align to TRBD1. The CDR3 covers 19 residues. J gave up 0 bases and V 8 bases, and 17 bases lay outside the gene matches. CDR1 is KGHDR, CDR2 SFDVKD, per germline. DNA for the CDR3: TGTGCCACCACCACAAGGGGGTCCCCGGGACAGGGCAGCACAGATACGCAGTATTTT. Its translation: CATTTRGSPGQGSTDTQYF.